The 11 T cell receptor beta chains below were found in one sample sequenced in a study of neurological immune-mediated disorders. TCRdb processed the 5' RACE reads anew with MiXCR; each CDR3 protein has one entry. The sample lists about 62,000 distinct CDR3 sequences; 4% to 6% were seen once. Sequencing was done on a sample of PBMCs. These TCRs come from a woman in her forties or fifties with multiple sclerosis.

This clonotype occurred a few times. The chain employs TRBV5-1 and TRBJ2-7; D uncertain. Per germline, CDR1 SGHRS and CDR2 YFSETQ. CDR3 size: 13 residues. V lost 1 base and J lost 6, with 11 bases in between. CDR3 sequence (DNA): TGCGCCAGCAGCTTGACAGACGGTTCCGAGCAGTACGTC. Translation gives CASSLTDGSEQYV.

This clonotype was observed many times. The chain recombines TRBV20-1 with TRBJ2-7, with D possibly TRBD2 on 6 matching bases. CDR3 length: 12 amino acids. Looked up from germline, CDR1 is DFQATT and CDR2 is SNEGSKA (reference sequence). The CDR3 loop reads CRAGGGADEQYF. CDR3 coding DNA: TGCAGGGCAGGCGGCGGGGCCGACGAGCAGTACTTC.

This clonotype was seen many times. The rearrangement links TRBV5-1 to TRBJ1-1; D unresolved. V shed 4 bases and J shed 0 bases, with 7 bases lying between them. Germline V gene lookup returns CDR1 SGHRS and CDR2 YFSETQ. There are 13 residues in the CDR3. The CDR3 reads CASSPQVNTEAFF. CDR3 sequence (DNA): TGCGCCAGCAGCCCCCAAGTGAACACTGAAGCTTTCTTT.

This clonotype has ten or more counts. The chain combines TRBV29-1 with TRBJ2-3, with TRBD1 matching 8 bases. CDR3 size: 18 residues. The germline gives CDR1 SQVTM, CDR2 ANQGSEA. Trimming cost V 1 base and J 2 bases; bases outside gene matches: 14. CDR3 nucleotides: TGCAGCGTTGAAGGCATCGGGCAGGGGGCGGCCGACACAGATACGCAGTATTTT. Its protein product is CSVEGIGQGAADTDTQYF.

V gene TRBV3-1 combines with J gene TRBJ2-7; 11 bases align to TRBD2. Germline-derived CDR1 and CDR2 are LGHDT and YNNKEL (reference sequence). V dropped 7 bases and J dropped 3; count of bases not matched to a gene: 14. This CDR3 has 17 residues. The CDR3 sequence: CASTWTSGCAAYYEQYF. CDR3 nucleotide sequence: TGTGCCAGCACCTGGACTAGCGGGTGTGCCGCGTACTACGAGCAGTACTTC.

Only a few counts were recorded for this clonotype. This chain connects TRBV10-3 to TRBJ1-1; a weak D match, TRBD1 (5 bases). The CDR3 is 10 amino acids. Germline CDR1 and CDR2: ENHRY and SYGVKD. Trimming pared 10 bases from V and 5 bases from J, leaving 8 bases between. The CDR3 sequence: CATQGTEAFF. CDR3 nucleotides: TGTGCCACCCAGGGAACTGAAGCTTTCTTT.

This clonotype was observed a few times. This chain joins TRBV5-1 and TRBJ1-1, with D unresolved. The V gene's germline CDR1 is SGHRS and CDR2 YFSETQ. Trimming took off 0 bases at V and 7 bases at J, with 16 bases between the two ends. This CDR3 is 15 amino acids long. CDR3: CASSLELHTRDEAFF. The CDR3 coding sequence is TGCGCCAGCAGCTTGGAACTTCACACGCGGGATGAAGCTTTCTTT.

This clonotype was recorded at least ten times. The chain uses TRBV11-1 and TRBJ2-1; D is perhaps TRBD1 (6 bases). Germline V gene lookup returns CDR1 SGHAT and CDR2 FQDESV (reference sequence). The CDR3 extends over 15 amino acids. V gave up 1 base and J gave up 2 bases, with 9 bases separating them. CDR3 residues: CASSLGAGAYNEQFF. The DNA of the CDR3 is TGTGCCAGCAGCTTAGGGGCAGGGGCCTACAATGAGCAGTTCTTC.

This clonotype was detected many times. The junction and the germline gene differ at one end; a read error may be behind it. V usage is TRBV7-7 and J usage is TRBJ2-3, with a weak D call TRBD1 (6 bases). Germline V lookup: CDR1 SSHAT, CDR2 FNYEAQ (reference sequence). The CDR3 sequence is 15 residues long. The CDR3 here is CASSAGTWGTDTQYF. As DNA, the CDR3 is TGTGCTAGCAGCGCCGGGACATGGGGCACAGATACGCAGTATTTT.

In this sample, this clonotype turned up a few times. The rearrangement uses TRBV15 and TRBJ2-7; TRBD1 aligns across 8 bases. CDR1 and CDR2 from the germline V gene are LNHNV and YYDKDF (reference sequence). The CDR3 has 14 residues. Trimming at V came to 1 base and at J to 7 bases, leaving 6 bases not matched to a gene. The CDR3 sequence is CATSRAGQGREQYF. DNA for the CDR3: TGTGCCACCAGCAGAGCTGGACAGGGAAGGGAGCAGTACTTC.

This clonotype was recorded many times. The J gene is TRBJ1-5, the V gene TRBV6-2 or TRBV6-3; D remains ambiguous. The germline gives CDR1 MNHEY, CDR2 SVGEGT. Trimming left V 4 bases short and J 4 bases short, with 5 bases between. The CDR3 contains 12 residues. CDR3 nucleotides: TGTGCCAGCAGTTCGAGGAATCAGCCCCAGCATTTT. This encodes CASSSRNQPQHF.